This TCR beta chain was documented in a study of blood T cell repertoires in COVID-19. Study at large: COVID-19 samples collected from the United States, Italy and Spain covered acute and convalescent phases.

Participants, about 18 to 89 years old, spanned about two dozen US areas. Assignment of participants to cohorts was predicated upon participant-reported clinical history. CDR1 is GTSNPN and CDR2 is SVGIG in the germline V gene (reference sequence). V was pared by 2 bases and J by 2 bases, with 5 bases of the junction left unmatched. The CDR3 covers 14 residues. Clones were read by immunoSEQ multiplex PCR, and TCRdb kept only the in-frame ones, dropping some. Counted here are 300,000 or so clones, 80% to 90% occurring once; the ten biggest clones make up less than 11%. The TCR was taken from a woman aged 18 to 35 who had recovered from COVID-19. Sequencing was performed on PBMCs or T cells enriched from blood (not recorded which). J is TRBJ2-7 and V is TRBV30, with TRBD2 matching 8 bases. The CDR3 loop reads CAWSLLAGPYEQYF. CDR3 bases: TGTGCCTGGAGTTTGCTAGCGGGCCCCTACGAGCAGTACTTC.